Sequencing of this T cell receptor (beta chain) was carried out in a study of blood T cell repertoires in COVID-19. Study background: Both acute and convalescent COVID-19 samples were obtained from the United States, Italy and Spain. Sources were T cells, B-cell-depleted T cells, or PBMCs; the material itself was cDNA or gDNA.

Worth noting for this clone: Relative to the germline gene, one junction end is altered; a read error may explain this.

For recovered donors of Cohort 3, there were two negative PCRs, clearance, or symptom resolution. In the original analysis: Reference gene primer amplification in the assay estimated nucleated cell counts. The assay was immunoSEQ multiplex PCR, and TCRdb's table has in-frame clones only and misses some. Clone size and V and J calls were adopted from that table, with D and trimming inferred from the DNA. This repertoire shows approximately 230,000 clones, around nine tenths found once; its top ten account for 1.5% to 2%. This CDR3 comprises 15 residues. Germline CDR1 and CDR2: SSHAT and FNYEAQ (reference sequence).

The V and J genes are TRBV7-7 and TRBJ2-5; possible D gene TRBD2, 7 bases. The receptor's source is a woman younger than 30 who had recovered from COVID-19. Sequencing input: PBMCs or T cells enriched from blood (not recorded which). CDR3 sequence (DNA): TGTGCTAGCAGCTTAGAGGGGGGGCGTCAAGAGACCCAGTACTTC. Encoded protein: CASSLEGGRQETQYF.